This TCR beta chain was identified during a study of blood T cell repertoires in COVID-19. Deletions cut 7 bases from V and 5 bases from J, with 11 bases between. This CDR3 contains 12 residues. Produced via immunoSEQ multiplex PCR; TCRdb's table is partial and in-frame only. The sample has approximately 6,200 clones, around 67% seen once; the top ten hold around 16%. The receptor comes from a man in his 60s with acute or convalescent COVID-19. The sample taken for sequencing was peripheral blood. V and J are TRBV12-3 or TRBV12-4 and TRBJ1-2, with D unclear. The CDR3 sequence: CASKAPAYGYTF. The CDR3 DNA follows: TGTGCCAGCAAAGCGCCGGCTTATGGCTACACCTTC.